Shown below are 14 T cell receptor beta chains from a single sample sequenced in a study of cytomegalovirus exposure and HLA in healthy donors. Use of 60 Vbeta and 13 Jbeta primers characterized the PCR. Some clones are missing from TCRdb's copy, which holds only in-frame ones; the method was immunoSEQ multiplex PCR. The sample lists more than 110,000 clones; less than 85% were seen once. Sequencing used PBMCs. All receptors come from a man aged 35 to 55 in good health and CMV-seropositive.

V usage is TRBV2 and J usage is TRBJ2-1, with TRBD2 identical over 10 bases. This CDR3 region has 15 residues. From germline, CDR1 is SNHLY and CDR2 FYNNEI. With V trimmed by 1 base and J by 9 bases, 6 bases remained unmatched. The DNA for the CDR3 is TGTGCCAGCAGTGAAGTGGCTAGCGGGAGTTCTGAGCAGTTCTTC. Amino acid sequence: CASSEVASGSSEQFF. The full variable domain, its missing parts supplied by reference TRBV2 and TRBJ2-1, is EPEVTQTPSHQVTQMGQEVILRCVPISNHLYFYWYRQILGQKVEFLVSFYNNEISEKSEIFDDQFSVERPDGSNFTLKIRSTKLEDSAMYFCASSEVASGSSEQFFGPGTRLTVL.

This clone came up once. J is TRBJ2-1 and V is TRBV5-4, with D possibly being TRBD1 (5 bases). Deletions cut 6 bases from V and 7 bases from J, with 23 bases between. The germline V gene encodes CDR1 SGHNT and CDR2 YYREEE (reference sequence). The CDR3 loop spans 16 amino acids. The CDR3 DNA sequence: TGTGCCAGCAACTTTCGTAGTCAGGGCGTTGGGAATGAGCAGTTCTTC. This encodes CASNFRSQGVGNEQFF.

The chain is built from TRBV18 and TRBJ1-2; 7 bases align to TRBD1. The V gene end was trimmed by 3 bases and the J gene end by 6 bases; junction bases not matched to a gene: 4. Germline V gene lookup returns CDR1 KGHSH and CDR2 LQKENI. The CDR3 is 13 amino acids. The CDR3 protein is CASSPTGVDGYTF. The CDR3 coding sequence is TGTGCCAGCTCACCTACAGGGGTTGATGGCTACACCTTC.

The chain has TRBV5-1 and TRBJ2-7; 11 bases align to TRBD2. V lost 1 base and J lost 6; bases outside the gene matches: 12. The CDR3 totals 17 residues. The V gene's germline CDR1 is SGHRS and CDR2 YFSETQ. CDR3 DNA sequence: TGCGCCAGCAGCTTGCTCTTAGCGGGAGGGCCCCAGCGCGAGCAGTACTTC. Its protein product is CASSLLLAGGPQREQYF.

The rearrangement links TRBV19 to TRBJ1-5; D perhaps matches TRBD1 (6 bases). The V and J ends lost 5 bases and 0 bases respectively, with 14 bases between them. CDR1 is LNHDA, CDR2 SQIVND, per germline (reference sequence). The CDR3 is 16 amino acids. The CDR3 sequence: CASSPRGSHSNQPQHF. As DNA, the CDR3 is TGTGCCAGTAGTCCTAGGGGGAGCCATAGCAATCAGCCCCAGCATTTT.

The chain recombines TRBV12-2 with TRBJ1-1; the table's TRBD1 call for D was not verified on the DNA. TRBV12-2 is termed a pseudogene. The CDR3 loop spans 15 amino acids. The CDR3 bases are TGTGCAAGTCGCCCCCGACATTATCTGAACACTGAAGCTTTCTTT. Its protein is CASRPRHYLNTEAFF.

The V and J genes are TRBV6-1 and TRBJ1-5, with D uncertain. Trimming took 2 bases from V and 6 from J, leaving 11 bases between them. CDR1 and CDR2 (germline): MNHNS, SASEGT. The CDR3 is made up of 14 amino acids. For the CDR3, the DNA is TGTGCCAGCAGTGAATTGAGGGAGAGTCAGCCCCAGCATTTT. It is translated as CASSELRESQPQHF.

The rearrangement joins TRBV15 to TRBJ1-4; TRBD1 matches at 9 bases. Germline CDR1 LNHNV, CDR2 YYDKDF (reference sequence). The CDR3 spans 16 residues. The trim removed 0 bases at V and 8 bases at J, leaving 7 bases unmatched. CDR3 sequence: CATSRDRDRVKEKLFF. CDR3 DNA: TGTGCCACCAGCAGAGACCGGGACAGGGTGAAAGAAAAACTGTTTTTT. The whole variable domain, remainder taken from reference TRBV15 and TRBJ1-4, is DAMVIQNPRYQVTQFGKPVTLSCSQTLNHNVMYWYQQKSSQAPKLLFHYYDKDFNNEADTPDNFQSRRPNTSFCFLDIRSPGLGDTAMYLCATSRDRDRVKEKLFFGSGTQLSVL.

This clone was detected once. The chain links TRBV7-9 to TRBJ2-1; D is perhaps TRBD1 (6 bases). The CDR3 extends over 13 amino acids. Germline V gene sequence: CDR1 SEHNR, CDR2 FQNEAQ (reference sequence). V was trimmed by 5 bases and J by 10 bases, leaving 15 bases between them. The CDR3 protein is CASSPTGSGEQFF. The CDR3 region has the DNA TGTGCCAGCAGCCCAACAGGGTCAGGGGAGCAGTTCTTC.

The J gene is TRBJ1-2, the V gene TRBV19; 8 nucleotides match TRBD1. Germline V gene lookup returns CDR1 LNHDA and CDR2 SQIVND (reference sequence). Trimming took 3 bases from V and 7 from J; bases not matched to a gene: 7. This CDR3 region has 14 residues. The CDR3 spells CASSIAGTGGGYTF. CDR3 in DNA: TGTGCCAGTAGTATTGCCGGGACAGGCGGTGGCTACACCTTC.

V and J are TRBV7-2 and TRBJ1-5; TRBD1 aligns across 7 bases. V was pared by 5 bases and J by 2 bases, with 12 bases of the junction left unmatched. This CDR3 region has 17 residues. Germline CDR1 reads SGHTA; CDR2 reads FQGNSA. The CDR3: CASSPRFGGTGNQPQHF. CDR3 nucleotides: TGTGCCAGCAGCCCCCGTTTCGGAGGGACAGGCAATCAGCCCCAGCATTTT.

The chain combines TRBV5-4 with TRBJ1-4; 8 nucleotides align to TRBD1. J was trimmed by 12 bases and V by 4 bases; bases with no gene match: 5. The germline gives CDR1 SGHNT, CDR2 YYREEE (reference sequence). This CDR3 has 12 amino acids. The DNA for the CDR3 is TGTGCCAGCAGCCCCGGACAGGGTGAACTGTTTTTT. It encodes CASSPGQGELFF.

The chain joins TRBV27 to TRBJ1-2; 12 bases map to TRBD1. The V gene end was trimmed by 5 bases and the J gene end by 7 bases; junction bases not matched to a gene: 5. Germline V gives CDR1 MNHEY, CDR2 SMNVEV (reference sequence). The CDR3 is 14 amino acids. The CDR3: CASSGGQGAVGYTF. The CDR3 region has the DNA TGTGCCAGCAGTGGGGGACAGGGGGCGGTTGGCTACACCTTC.

The genes are TRBV29-1 and TRBJ2-3; the D is unclear. There are 14 residues in the CDR3. Trimming shortened V by 4 bases and J by 0 bases, and 11 bases separated the two germline ends. The germline V gene encodes CDR1 SQVTM and CDR2 ANQGSEA. This CDR3 reads CSVASSASTDTQYF. CDR3 in DNA: TGCAGCGTTGCCTCTTCTGCGAGCACAGATACGCAGTATTTT.